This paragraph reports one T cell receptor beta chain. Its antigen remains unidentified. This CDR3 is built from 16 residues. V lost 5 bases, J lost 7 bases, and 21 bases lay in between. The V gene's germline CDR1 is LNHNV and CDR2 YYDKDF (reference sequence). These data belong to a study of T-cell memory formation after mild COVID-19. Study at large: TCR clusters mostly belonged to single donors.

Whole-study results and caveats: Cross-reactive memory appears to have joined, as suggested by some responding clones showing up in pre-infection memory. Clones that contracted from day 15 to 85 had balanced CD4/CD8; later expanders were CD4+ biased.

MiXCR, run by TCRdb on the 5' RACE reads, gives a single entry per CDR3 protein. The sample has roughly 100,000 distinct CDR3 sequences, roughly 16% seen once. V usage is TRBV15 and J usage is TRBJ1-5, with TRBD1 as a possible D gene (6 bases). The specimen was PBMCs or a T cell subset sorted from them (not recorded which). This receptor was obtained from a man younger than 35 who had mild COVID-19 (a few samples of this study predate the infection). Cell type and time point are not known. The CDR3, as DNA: TGTGCCACCAGCCCGCGATACGGGGGCCAAGAACAGCCCCAGCATTTT. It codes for CATSPRYGGQEQPQHF.